These 5 T cell receptor beta chains came from one sample sequenced in a study of CD8 T cells in ankylosing spondylitis. Each CDR3 protein gets one entry after TCRdb re-called the 5' RACE reads with MiXCR. The sample has roughly 150,000 distinct CDR3 sequences, around 9.6% seen once. Sequenced sample: blood, either unsorted or a sorted T cell fraction (not recorded which). The source of these receptors is a female donor with ankylosing spondylitis or in good health (not recorded which).

The rearrangement joins TRBV27 to TRBJ1-6; the D is unclear. The CDR3 totals 13 residues. Trimming removed 5 bases from V and 12 bases from J, with 14 bases in between. Germline V gene data show CDR1 as MNHEY and CDR2 as SMNVEV (reference sequence). The CDR3 reads CASSPGGSGPLHF. CDR3 in DNA: TGTGCCAGCAGTCCGGGAGGGAGTGGACCCCTCCACTTT.

This clonotype turned up a few times. The chain uses TRBV7-2 and TRBJ2-3; D possibly corresponds to TRBD2 (5 bases). CDR1 is SGHTA, CDR2 FQGNSA, per germline. This CDR3 region has 14 residues. V was cut by 5 bases and J by 6 bases, with 15 bases left in between. The CDR3 loop is CASSLLMGSDTQYF. As DNA, the CDR3 is TGTGCCAGCAGCCTTTTAATGGGGAGTGATACGCAGTATTTT.

The gene calls are TRBV27 and TRBJ2-7; D may be TRBD2 (5 bases). The V and J ends lost 6 bases and 6 bases respectively, with 15 bases between them. CDR1 is MNHEY and CDR2 is SMNVEV in the germline V gene (reference sequence). This CDR3 contains 13 residues. The CDR3 DNA reads as TGTGCCAGCAGAGGTCCAGGACTCGCCGAGCAGTACTTC. Translated, it gives CASRGPGLAEQYF.

This clonotype was seen more than once but under ten times. This CDR3 is CASRSSYNEQFF. In DNA, the CDR3 is TGTGCCAGCCGGTCATCCTACAATGAGCAGTTCTTC. The chain has TRBV27 and TRBJ2-1; the D is unclear. The V and J ends lost 8 bases and 1 base respectively, with 6 bases between them. The CDR3 runs to 12 residues. Germline-derived CDR1 and CDR2 are MNHEY and SMNVEV (reference sequence).

Only a few counts were recorded for this clonotype. CDR3 amino acids: CSAREWTSGNEQFF. The CDR3 DNA is TGCAGTGCTAGAGAGTGGACTAGCGGCAATGAGCAGTTCTTC. V and J are TRBV20-1 and TRBJ2-1, with 10 nucleotides matching TRBD2. Germline CDR1 and CDR2: DFQATT and SNEGSKA (reference sequence). The CDR3 contains 14 residues. V gave up 0 bases and J gave up 6 bases; unmatched junction bases: 2.